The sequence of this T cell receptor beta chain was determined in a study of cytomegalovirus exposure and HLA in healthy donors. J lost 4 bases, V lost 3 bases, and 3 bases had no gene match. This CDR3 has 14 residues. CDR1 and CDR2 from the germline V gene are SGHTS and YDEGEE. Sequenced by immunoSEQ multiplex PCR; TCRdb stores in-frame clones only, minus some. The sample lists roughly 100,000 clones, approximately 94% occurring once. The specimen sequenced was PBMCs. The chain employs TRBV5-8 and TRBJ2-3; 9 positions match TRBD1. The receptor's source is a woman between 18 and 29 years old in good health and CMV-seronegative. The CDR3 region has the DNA TGTGCCAGCAGCTACGGACAGGGGTCAGATACGCAGTATTTT. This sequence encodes CASSYGQGSDTQYF. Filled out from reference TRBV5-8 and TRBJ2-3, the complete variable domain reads EAGVTQSPTHLIKTRGQQATLRCSPISGHTSVYWYQQALGLGLQFLLWYDEGEERNRGNFPPRFSGRQFPNYSSELNVNALELEDSALYLCASSYGQGSDTQYFGPGTRLTVL.